Below, 20 T cell receptor beta chains from the same sample are listed, as sequenced in a study of blood T cells in healthy people across ages. The authors ran a second PCR of roughly 6 to 12 cycles using a sample-barcoded 5' primer and a J-beta primer mix. Via MiXCR, TCRdb re-called the 5' RACE reads, giving one row per CDR3 protein. The sample includes roughly 930,000 distinct CDR3 sequences, about 44% of them seen just once. The sample taken for sequencing was blood. All receptors derive from a man aged 30 to 39 in good health.

The chain uses TRBV6-5 and TRBJ2-5; TRBD2 might be the D (6 bases). The J call may not be correct, given that the DNA end is closer to TRBJ2-7. Germline V gene data show CDR1 as MNHEY and CDR2 as SVGAGI. The CDR3 contains 13 residues. This chain's CDR3 is CASKEGRPYEQYF. DNA for the CDR3: TGTGCCAGCAAGGAGGGGAGACCCTACGAGCAGTACTTC.

This clonotype appeared a single time. The chain links TRBV11-2 to TRBJ2-7; 7 bases agree with TRBD1. The trim removed 4 bases at V and 0 bases at J, leaving 9 bases unmatched. The germline CDR1 and CDR2 sequences are SGHAT and FQNNGV. The CDR3 length is 16 residues. CDR3 residues: CASSSAGQANSYEQYF. The DNA for the CDR3 is TGTGCCAGCAGCTCCGCAGGACAGGCCAACTCCTACGAGCAGTACTTC.

This chain uses TRBV12-3 or TRBV12-4 with TRBJ2-5; 9 positions match TRBD1. The CDR3 is made up of 15 amino acids. The V segment lost 2 bases and the J segment 5 bases; nucleotides outside the gene matches: 6. The DNA of the CDR3 is TGTGCCAGCAGTTTAACAACAGGGGGCGAGGAGACCCAGTACTTC. As protein: CASSLTTGGEETQYF.

This clonotype was seen a few times. The chain employs TRBV11-2 and TRBJ2-1; the match to TRBD1 covers 9 bases. Per germline, CDR1 SGHAT and CDR2 FQNNGV. With V trimmed by 5 bases and J by 0 bases, 11 bases remained unmatched. The CDR3 length is 18 residues. The CDR3 DNA reads TGTGCCAGCAGCCCCATTTGGGGGACAGGGAGCTCCTACAATGAGCAGTTCTTC. Encoded protein: CASSPIWGTGSSYNEQFF.

This clonotype showed up just a few times. The chain employs TRBV29-1 and TRBJ2-5; a weak D match, TRBD1 (6 bases). V lost 3 bases, J lost 1 base, and 12 bases lay in between. The CDR3 contains 14 residues. Germline CDR1 is SQVTM and CDR2 is ANQGSEA. The CDR3 reads CSVDLRQVQETQYF. The CDR3 DNA follows: TGCAGCGTTGATCTACGACAGGTCCAAGAGACCCAGTACTTC.

The V call is TRBV7-9, the J call TRBJ2-7; maybe TRBD1 (6 bases). This CDR3 contains 14 residues. Germline V CDR1 and CDR2: SEHNR, FQNEAQ (reference sequence). V lost 4 bases and J lost 5, with 15 bases in between. The CDR3 here is CASSSHRDSDEQYF. The CDR3 DNA sequence: TGTGCCAGCAGCTCTCACAGGGATTCCGACGAGCAGTACTTC.

The chain joins TRBV28 to TRBJ2-3; 10 bases map to TRBD1. Germline V gene data show CDR1 as MDHEN and CDR2 as SYDVKM. The CDR3 length is 16 residues. V was clipped by 10 bases and J by 2 bases; unmatched bases: 12. The CDR3 DNA reads as TGTGCCACTACGCCGCGGGACAGGGGTAACACAGATACGCAGTATTTT. Translation: CATTPRDRGNTDTQYF.

With regard to this clonotype: With a much larger clone just one base away, this may be a read error. This CDR3 is missing its conserved last phenylalanine or tryptophan, likely due to a read error. The chain is built from TRBV4-3 and TRBJ2-5, with D unresolved. Gene TRBJ2-7 matches the end of the DNA better, so the J call may be wrong. This CDR3 comprises 15 residues. The germline gives CDR1 LGHNA, CDR2 YSLEER. For the CDR3, the DNA is TGCGCCAGCAGCCAAGACTGGGGTGTAGGGAACGAGCAGTACATC. Protein sequence: CASSQDWGVGNEQYI.

This sequence joins TRBV29-1 and TRBJ1-4; D remains ambiguous. The germline gives CDR1 SQVTM, CDR2 ANQGSEA. The CDR3 covers 11 residues. V lost 5 bases and J 8 bases, leaving 9 bases between the germline ends. The CDR3 here is CSVRDGEKLFF. The CDR3 nucleotides read TGCAGCGTTCGAGACGGAGAAAAACTGTTTTTT.

V and J are TRBV5-1 and TRBJ1-2; TRBD1 might be the D (6 bases). Per the germline V gene, CDR1 is SGHRS and CDR2 is YFSETQ. The length of the CDR3 is 11 residues. V was cut by 2 bases and J by 9 bases, with 8 bases left in between. CDR3 in amino acids: CASSLGGRYTF. The CDR3 bases are TGCGCCAGCAGCTTAGGGGGACGCTACACCTTC.

The rearrangement joins TRBV29-1 to TRBJ1-1; no clear D gene. The CDR3 covers 13 residues. The V and J ends lost 3 bases and 4 bases respectively, with 12 bases between them. Germline V gene sequence: CDR1 SQVTM, CDR2 ANQGSEA. CDR3 sequence (DNA): TGCAGCGTTGAGATCCCGGGATCCACTGAAGCTTTCTTT. This gives the protein CSVEIPGSTEAFF.

This clonotype was seen only once. The junction departs from the called germline gene at one end, perhaps through a read error. The chain carries TRBV6-4 and TRBJ2-3; 8 positions match TRBD2. Germline V gives CDR1 MRHNA, CDR2 SNTAGT. This CDR3 contains 15 residues. Here the CDR3 reads CACSVDGGATDTQYF. The CDR3 DNA reads as TGTGCCTGCAGTGTGGACGGGGGGGCGACAGATACGCAGTATTTT.

Points on this clonotype: This may arise from a read error, as a much more abundant clone is one base away. The J gene is TRBJ2-1, the V gene TRBV3-1; D unclear. Germline assignment: CDR1 LGHDT and CDR2 YNNKEL (reference sequence). CDR3 size: 18 residues. V was shortened by 0 bases and J by 1 base, with 16 bases between the two germline ends. CDR3 in amino acids: CASSQDGWGRWSYNEQFF. CDR3 in DNA: TGTGCCAGCAGCCAAGACGGCTGGGGTAGGTGGTCCTACAATGAGCAGTTCTTC.

J is TRBJ2-3 and V is TRBV4-3; no definite D call. This CDR3 has 16 amino acids. Germline CDR1 reads LGHNA; CDR2 reads YSLEER. V gave up 4 bases and J gave up 4 bases, with 18 bases separating them. CDR3 coding DNA: TGCGCCAGCAGCCGGCAATCGGGTCCCAGCGCAGATACGCAGTATTTT. Its translation: CASSRQSGPSADTQYF.

The chain has TRBV30 and TRBJ2-1, with TRBD2 matching over 12 bases. The CDR3 runs 15 residues. Germline CDR1 reads GTSNPN; CDR2 reads SVGIG (reference sequence). V lost 3 bases to trimming and J lost 3 bases; unmatched junction nucleotides: 3. CDR3 sequence (DNA): TGTGCCTGGAGCCTAGCGGGGGGGCTCTACAATGAGCAGTTCTTC. Translating it yields CAWSLAGGLYNEQFF.

V gene TRBV13 combines with J gene TRBJ2-7; 10 positions match TRBD1. Per the germline V gene, CDR1 is PRHDT and CDR2 is FYEKMQ (reference sequence). Trimming cost V 3 bases and J 2 bases; bases outside gene matches: 7. The CDR3 is 16 amino acids. The CDR3 DNA reads as TGTGCCAGCAGCTTGAGCTTTGGACAGGGGGCCTACGAGCAGTACTTC. Translation gives CASSLSFGQGAYEQYF.

Comments on this clonotype: It is unclear where the CDR3 begins or ends on the DNA, so no DNA is shown, and the CDR3 is as TCRdb lists it. This chain links TRBV14 with TRBJ2-2; the table's D call, TRBD1, was not checked against the DNA. From its first to its last residue, the CDR3 has 15 amino acids. Germline V gives CDR1 SGHDN, CDR2 FVKESK. The CDR3 loop is CASSQVGPGTGELFF.

The chain employs TRBV11-2 and TRBJ2-1; no clear D gene. The CDR3 contains 12 residues. The germline V and J ends were trimmed by 5 bases and 15 bases, with 17 bases remaining between them. CDR1 SGHAT and CDR2 FQNNGV come from the germline V gene. The CDR3 bases are TGTGCCAGCAGCAGACCCCATAGCTCTCGGTTCTTC. The encoded protein is CASSRPHSSRFF.

V usage is TRBV4-3 and J usage is TRBJ2-7; 11 bases fit TRBD2. Trimming removed 0 bases from V and 5 bases from J; junction bases left unmatched: 3. The CDR3 contains 15 residues. Germline CDR1 and CDR2: LGHNA and YSLEER. The CDR3 DNA is TGCGCCAGCAGCCAAGATAGGGGACTAGCGGACGAGCAGTACTTC. Protein: CASSQDRGLADEQYF.

This clonotype was found a few times. The rearrangement links TRBV6-5 to TRBJ2-1; D might be TRBD2 (6 bases). The length of the CDR3 is 14 residues. V was pared by 6 bases and J by 8 bases, with 17 bases between. Germline CDR1 and CDR2: MNHEY and SVGAGI. Here the CDR3 DNA reads TGTGCCAGCAGCCCGGGACTCTCGACGGATGAGCAGTTCTTC. This translates into CASSPGLSTDEQFF.